This T cell receptor beta chain was sequenced for a study of T cell responses to AZD1222 COVID-19 vaccine. CDR1 is LNHDA, CDR2 SQIVND, per germline (reference sequence). The V end lost 6 bases, the J end lost 2 bases, and 4 bases lay between the germline ends. The CDR3 extends over 12 amino acids. The study's findings and limits: Repertoires were collected only later (after the peak T cell response had occurred).

About this clone itself: The antigen remains unidentified.

The method was immunoSEQ multiplex PCR; TCRdb's version includes in-frame clones alone and lacks a portion of them. The sample has about 56,000 clones; 88% are singletons. This clonotype was sampled from an adult in good health. The chain has TRBV19 and TRBJ2-2, with unresolved D. The sequencing used peripheral blood, collected on day 0 of AZD1222 vaccination. The CDR3 coding sequence is TGTGCCAGTAGGGTTAACACCGGGGAGCTGTTTTTT. Its protein product is CASRVNTGELFF.